The next 10 T cell receptor beta chains were all read from a single sample in a study of blood T cell repertoires in COVID-19. TCRdb's table, derived via immunoSEQ multiplex PCR, lists solely in-frame clones and lacks some. The sample records around 170,000 clones, more than 70% being singletons. Sequenced: peripheral blood. These receptors were taken from a man between 18 and 35 years old with active or convalescent COVID-19.

The V call is TRBV15, the J call TRBJ1-2; D perhaps matches TRBD1 (6 bases). The CDR3 spans 16 residues. The germline gives CDR1 LNHNV, CDR2 YYDKDF (reference sequence). Trimming left V 2 bases short and J 7 bases short, with 20 bases between. Here the CDR3 reads CATSRTLSGDLSGYTF. Written as DNA, the CDR3 is TGTGCCACCAGCAGAACTCTTTCAGGGGACCTGAGTGGCTACACCTTC.

This chain uses TRBV3-1 (or the pseudogene TRBV3-2) with TRBJ1-2; D might be TRBD1 (6 bases). Per germline, CDR1 LGHDT and CDR2 YNNKEL (reference sequence). Trimming removed 0 bases from V and 3 bases from J, with 20 bases in between. The CDR3 consists of 18 residues. In DNA, the CDR3 is TGTGCCAGCAGCCAAGAAAGGTACGGGGGGCCGAGTGACTATGGCTACACCTTC. It codes for CASSQERYGGPSDYGYTF.

This chain joins TRBV6-5 and TRBJ1-1, with D possibly TRBD1 on 5 matching bases. The CDR3 is 15 amino acids. Germline-derived CDR1 and CDR2 are MNHEY and SVGAGI. Deletions cut 6 bases from V and 0 bases from J, with 14 bases between. The CDR3 loop is CASSLSTRVNTEAFF. CDR3 bases: TGTGCCAGCAGCCTGTCCACCAGGGTGAACACTGAAGCTTTCTTT.

The gene calls are TRBV9 and TRBJ2-3; possible D gene TRBD2, 5 bases. CDR1 SGDLS and CDR2 YYNGEE come from the germline V gene. V dropped 4 bases and J dropped 2 bases, with 8 bases sitting between them. The CDR3 consists of 13 residues. DNA for the CDR3: TGTGCCAGCAGCCCGACTAACACAGATACGCAGTATTTT. As protein: CASSPTNTDTQYF. The variable domain in full, with the rest retrieved from reference TRBV9 and TRBJ2-3, is DSGVTQTPKHLITATGQRVTLRCSPRSGDLSVYWYQQSLDQGLQFLIQYYNGEERAKGNILERFSAQQFPDLHSELNLSSLELGDSALYFCASSPTNTDTQYFGPGTRLTVL.

As DNA, the CDR3 is TGTGCCAGCAGCTTTCAGGGGGCGGACTATGGCTACACCTTC. Translated, it gives CASSFQGADYGYTF. This rearrangement joins TRBV5-4 to TRBJ1-2, with 8 bases that match TRBD1. The CDR3 is 14 amino acids. Trimming took 2 bases from V and 3 from J; bases not matched to a gene: 3. Germline assignment: CDR1 SGHNT and CDR2 YYREEE (reference sequence).

This clone has just a few counts. The chain combines TRBV11-2 with TRBJ2-7; D is unresolved. The CDR3 totals 13 residues. The V gene's germline CDR1 is SGHAT and CDR2 FQNNGV. V was clipped by 1 base and J by 4 bases, with 8 bases between them. The chain's CDR3 is CASSLGPQYEQYF. CDR3 nucleotides: TGTGCCAGCAGCTTAGGGCCACAGTACGAGCAGTACTTC.

The chain joins TRBV5-1 to TRBJ2-4, with D possibly being TRBD2 (5 bases). V lost 4 bases and J 0 bases, leaving 17 bases between the germline ends. This CDR3 region has 17 residues. In germline, CDR1 is SGHRS, CDR2 YFSETQ. DNA of the CDR3: TGCGCCAGCAGCCCCTCGAGCAGGACTCTAGCCAAAAACATTCAGTACTTC. Its translation: CASSPSSRTLAKNIQYF.

V usage is TRBV19 and J usage is TRBJ2-1; D is uncertain. There are 16 residues in the CDR3. V was shortened by 7 bases and J by 2 bases, with 18 bases between the two germline ends. Germline-derived CDR1 and CDR2 are LNHDA and SQIVND (reference sequence). The CDR3 loop reads CASTPKSESAYNEQFF. The CDR3 nucleotides read TGTGCCAGTACCCCGAAGTCGGAGAGCGCCTACAATGAGCAGTTCTTC.

The chain couples TRBV7-2 to TRBJ1-5, with 7 bases that match TRBD1. Trimming cost V 3 bases and J 2 bases; bases outside gene matches: 7. Germline CDR1 and CDR2: SGHTA and FQGNSA. CDR3 length: 16 residues. CDR3 DNA sequence: TGTGCCAGCAGCTTCAGAGGGGGCAGCGGCAATCAGCCCCAGCATTTT. Protein: CASSFRGGSGNQPQHF.

For the CDR3, the DNA is TGTGCCAGCAGCTTTGAATCCGGACAGTACGAGCAGTACTTC. This translates into CASSFESGQYEQYF. The gene calls are TRBV5-4 and TRBJ2-7; a possible D gene is TRBD1 (6 bases). The germline V gene encodes CDR1 SGHNT and CDR2 YYREEE (reference sequence). CDR3 length equals 14 residues. V lost 2 bases and J lost 4, with 13 bases in between.